Shown below are 21 T cell receptor beta chains from a single sample sequenced in a study of T cells expressing NK-cell markers. Each CDR3 protein gets one entry in TCRdb, which reprocessed the 5' RACE reads and gives no DNA. This table lists hundreds of thousands of distinct CDR3 sequences. Sample: blood T cells: a sorted CD56 or NKG2C T cell subset, CD4+ or CD8+ T cells, or bulk PBMC T cells (not recorded which). All receptors derive from a woman between 18 and 70 years old in good health.

J is TRBJ2-1 and V is TRBV29-1; there is no DNA to check the TCRdb D call of TRBD1. The CDR3 sequence is 14 residues long. Germline V lookup: CDR1 SQVTM, CDR2 ANQGSEA. The chain's CDR3 is CSVINRGQDNEQFF.

This chain links TRBV6-1 with TRBJ2-2; TCRdb's D gene call, TRBD1, goes unchecked for lack of DNA. Per the germline V gene, CDR1 is MNHNS and CDR2 is SASEGT. This CDR3 comprises 15 residues. The CDR3 reads CASRDFGAGTGELFF.

V usage is TRBV29-1 and J usage is TRBJ1-2. CDR1 and CDR2 from the germline V gene are SQVTM and ANQGSEA. This CDR3 region has 13 residues. The CDR3: CSVEPVRAYGYTF.

The rearrangement joins TRBV28 to TRBJ2-7. The CDR3 is made up of 14 amino acids. Germline values: CDR1 MDHEN, CDR2 SYDVKM. CDR3 sequence reads: CASSLVGSTYEQYF.

This chain links TRBV6-2 or TRBV6-3 with TRBJ2-7; with no DNA, the TCRdb D assignment of TRBD1 cannot be verified. The germline V gene has CDR1 MNHEY and CDR2 SVGEGT. The CDR3 length is 14 residues. CDR3 amino acids: CASSYSTGGGEQYF.

The rearrangement links TRBV7-2 to TRBJ2-1; TCRdb outputs TRBD1, but without DNA this stays unchecked. Germline V gene lookup returns CDR1 SGHTA and CDR2 FQGNSA. This CDR3 contains 14 residues. CDR3 residues: CASSPRSRQGEQFF.

This chain joins TRBV11-3 and TRBJ2-5; TCRdb's D call of TRBD2 is untestable without DNA. Looked up from germline, CDR1 is SGHNT and CDR2 is YENEEA. The CDR3 runs 15 residues. CDR3 amino acids: CASGKAGGKQETQYF.

The chain is built from TRBV3-1 and TRBJ1-1; TCRdb lists TRBD1, though no DNA is available to test this call. Germline V gene data show CDR1 as LGHDT and CDR2 as YNNKEL (reference sequence). This CDR3 has 14 amino acids. CDR3 region: CASSRRGVNTEAFF.

The chain recombines TRBV20-1 with TRBJ2-1; TCRdb outputs TRBD2, but without DNA this stays unchecked. This CDR3 contains 15 residues. In germline, CDR1 is DFQATT, CDR2 SNEGSKA (reference sequence). The CDR3 loop reads CSAGGRASGSNEQFF.

CDR3 protein: CASSPPGLAKYEQYF. The V call is TRBV6-2 or TRBV6-3, the J call TRBJ2-7; TCRdb selects TRBD2, and the lack of DNA leaves this call unchecked. There are 15 residues in the CDR3. Germline V CDR1 and CDR2: MNHEY, SVGEGT.

The chain combines TRBV6-2 or TRBV6-3 with TRBJ2-3; TCRdb picks TRBD1, but there is no DNA to check that call. The germline gives CDR1 MNHEY, CDR2 SVGEGT. The CDR3 has 15 residues. The CDR3 reads CASRHDRGGGDTQYF.

This chain joins TRBV20-1 and TRBJ2-1; no DNA is available, so the TRBD2 call from TCRdb remains unchecked. The germline CDR1 and CDR2 sequences are DFQATT and SNEGSKA (reference sequence). This CDR3 spans 15 amino acids. The CDR3 sequence is CSASNSGNSYNEQFF.

V is TRBV30 and J is TRBJ1-6. The CDR3 spans 13 residues. Per the germline V gene, CDR1 is GTSNPN and CDR2 is SVGIG (reference sequence). CDR3: CAWSVGEGAPLHF.

The rearrangement uses TRBV5-1 and TRBJ2-2; TCRdb's assignment of TRBD1 cannot be checked, as there is no DNA. The CDR3 extends over 16 amino acids. Germline V CDR1 and CDR2: SGHRS, YFSETQ. The CDR3 spells CASSWAGAENTGELFF.

This chain joins TRBV18 and TRBJ2-5; no DNA is available, so the TRBD2 call from TCRdb remains unchecked. This CDR3 comprises 14 residues. Germline CDR1 is KGHSH and CDR2 is LQKENI. The CDR3 loop reads CASSPSRTPETQYF.

The chain links TRBV6-1 to TRBJ2-7; TCRdb picks TRBD1, but there is no DNA to check that call. Germline values: CDR1 MNHNS, CDR2 SASEGT. This CDR3 region has 16 residues. The CDR3 spells CASRPYVQGLKYEQYF.

The rearrangement links TRBV5-1 to TRBJ1-6; as DNA is missing, the TRBD1 call by TCRdb cannot be tested. This CDR3 comprises 16 residues. The germline V gene encodes CDR1 SGHRS and CDR2 YFSETQ. CDR3 in amino acids: CASSRDRTGYNSPLHF.

The chain employs TRBV5-4 and TRBJ2-3; TCRdb calls TRBD1, which cannot be checked without DNA. CDR1 is SGHNT, CDR2 YYREEE, per germline (reference sequence). This CDR3 spans 15 amino acids. The CDR3 loop is CASSFRDRSADTQYF.

This chain uses TRBV12-3 or TRBV12-4 with TRBJ1-1; TCRdb designates TRBD1, a call that cannot be tested without DNA. The CDR3 sequence is 13 residues long. The CDR3 protein is CASSPHPGTEAFF.

This chain links TRBV20-1 with TRBJ2-1; the TCRdb D gene call, TRBD2, has no DNA to confirm it. This CDR3 comprises 12 residues. Germline V gene sequence: CDR1 DFQATT, CDR2 SNEGSKA (reference sequence). CDR3 protein: CSANSGEHEQFF.

J is TRBJ2-3 and V is TRBV27; TCRdb gives TRBD2 as the D gene, but with no DNA this cannot be confirmed. Germline CDR1 is MNHEY and CDR2 is SMNVEV (reference sequence). This CDR3 has 15 residues. This CDR3 is CASSPRGAGEDTQYF.